The 25 T cell receptor beta chains presented below share a single source sample, sequenced in a study of early T cells in non-severe SARS-CoV-2 infection. TCRdb reprocessed the 5' RACE reads with MiXCR, giving one entry per CDR3 protein. This repertoire shows about 32,000 distinct CDR3 sequences, approximately 9.2% found once; its top ten account for 13%. The source material was whole blood. Source of these receptors: an adult who was a healthcare worker with PCR-confirmed SARS-CoV-2 infection or an uninfected control (not recorded which).

Written as DNA, the CDR3 is TGTGCCAGCAGCCCGGGCCAGGTGCTTTCTCGTAGCTACACCTTC. It codes for CASSPGQVLSRSYTF. The gene calls are TRBV7-2 and TRBJ1-2; D gene unclear. The V and J ends lost 5 bases and 9 bases respectively, with 22 bases between them. Germline V gives CDR1 SGHTA, CDR2 FQGNSA. The CDR3 has 15 residues.

This clonotype was observed at least ten times. The chain has TRBV30 and TRBJ2-3; 11 bases map to TRBD2. This CDR3 comprises 14 residues. Germline CDR1 and CDR2: GTSNPN and SVGIG (reference sequence). V trimming: 5 bases; J trimming: 4 bases; junction bases outside the gene matches: 5. DNA for the CDR3: TGTGCCTGGTATAGCGGGGGGGCGGCAGATACGCAGTATTTT. It translates to CAWYSGGAADTQYF.

This clonotype appeared a few times. This rearrangement joins TRBV20-1 to TRBJ1-1; 7 bases match TRBD1. There are 19 residues in the CDR3. CDR1 DFQATT and CDR2 SNEGSKA come from the germline V gene (reference sequence). After removal of 3 bases from V and 0 bases from J, the junction contained 19 bases not matched to a gene. The CDR3: CSASDPAPLQGRMNTEAFF. Written as DNA, the CDR3 is TGCAGTGCTAGCGACCCCGCTCCTCTACAGGGGAGGATGAACACTGAAGCTTTCTTT.

The rearrangement links TRBV20-1 to TRBJ2-7, with D possibly called TRBD1 or TRBD2 (5 bases each). The CDR3 consists of 13 residues. Per germline, CDR1 DFQATT and CDR2 SNEGSKA (reference sequence). V was cut by 1 base and J by 5 bases, with 12 bases left in between. The CDR3: CSARASGRDEQYF. In DNA, the CDR3 is TGCAGTGCTAGAGCGTCAGGGAGAGACGAGCAGTACTTC.

This clonotype has more than one count but fewer than ten. J is TRBJ1-1 and V is TRBV3-1; D is uncertain. Trimming removed 1 base from V and 5 bases from J, with 14 bases in between. CDR1 and CDR2 (germline): LGHDT, YNNKEL (reference sequence). CDR3 length equals 15 residues. CDR3 DNA sequence: TGTGCCAGCAGCCAAGGATTCAGTGGGCAGACTGAAGCTTTCTTT. Translation: CASSQGFSGQTEAFF.

This clonotype came up many times. The genes are TRBV24-1 and TRBJ2-3, with 11 bases identical to TRBD1. The CDR3 length is 15 residues. Germline V gives CDR1 KGHDR, CDR2 SFDVKD. Germline trimming cut 4 bases from V and 6 bases from J; bases unmatched to any gene: 5. The CDR3 loop reads CATSEPGQGGDTQYF. In DNA form, the CDR3 reads TGTGCCACCAGTGAACCGGGACAGGGGGGGGATACGCAGTATTTT.

In its sample, this clonotype is medium-sized. This chain connects TRBV29-1 to TRBJ2-1, with 9 bases lining up with TRBD1. Germline loops: CDR1 SQVTM, CDR2 ANQGSEA. The CDR3 loop spans 14 amino acids. The J segment lost 3 bases and the V segment lost 5 bases, leaving 5 bases of the junction unmatched. Here the CDR3 DNA reads TGCAGCGTTTACGGACAGGGGAGCTACAATGAGCAGTTCTTC. Amino acids: CSVYGQGSYNEQFF.

The chain combines TRBV2 with TRBJ2-5; 7 bases fit TRBD1. Germline CDR1 and CDR2: SNHLY and FYNNEI. The CDR3 consists of 16 residues. V shed 7 bases and J 3 bases; nucleotides not matched to a gene: 14. In DNA, the CDR3 is TGTGCCAGCACCTATCCGCCGGGACAGCAAAAAGAGACCCAGTACTTC. This sequence encodes CASTYPPGQQKETQYF.

In its sample, this clonotype was seen a few times. V gene TRBV29-1 combines with J gene TRBJ1-1; 7 bases map to TRBD1. The germline V gene has CDR1 SQVTM and CDR2 ANQGSEA. Germline trimming cut 7 bases from V and 6 bases from J; bases unmatched to any gene: 8. The length of the CDR3 is 12 residues. CDR3 sequence (DNA): TGCAGCGCGGGCCGTCAGGGGGCTGAAGCTTTCTTT. This translates into CSAGRQGAEAFF.

The chain employs TRBV15 and TRBJ1-3, with D possibly being TRBD1 (5 bases). Germline-derived CDR1 and CDR2 are LNHNV and YYDKDF (reference sequence). Trimming removed 0 bases at V and 4 bases at J, with 10 bases between. The CDR3 runs to 15 residues. Here the CDR3 reads CATSRDVQGGNTIYF. CDR3 bases: TGTGCCACCAGCAGAGATGTCCAGGGAGGAAACACCATATATTTT.

This clonotype has a count of ten or more. The chain is built from TRBV12-3 or TRBV12-4 and TRBJ2-1; 9 bases line up with TRBD2. This CDR3 has 16 residues. Losses at the gene ends were 3 bases for V and 4 bases for J; bases not matched to a gene: 7. This CDR3 is CASSFGGGARYNEQFF. The CDR3 DNA reads as TGTGCCAGCAGTTTCGGCGGGGGGGCCCGGTACAATGAGCAGTTCTTC.

This clonotype was found a few times. The chain uses TRBV6-4 and TRBJ2-1, with TRBD1 matching over 8 bases. Germline V gives CDR1 MRHNA, CDR2 SNTAGT. The V and J ends lost 3 bases and 5 bases, in that order; junction bases with no gene match: 9. The CDR3 has 16 amino acids. CDR3 in DNA: TGTGCCAGCAGTGAAGGGACAGGAGGTCTGGACAATGAGCAGTTCTTC. This codes for CASSEGTGGLDNEQFF.

The sample holds many counts of this clonotype. V gene TRBV2 combines with J gene TRBJ1-2; 9 positions agree with TRBD1. This CDR3 comprises 16 residues. The V gene end was trimmed by 7 bases and the J gene end by 4 bases; junction bases not matched to a gene: 13. Per germline, CDR1 SNHLY and CDR2 FYNNEI. The CDR3, as DNA: TGTGCCAGCACCCAGGTCGGGACAGGGCCCAGCTATGGCTACACCTTC. Translated, it gives CASTQVGTGPSYGYTF.

This clonotype was seen only a few times. This chain links TRBV18 with TRBJ1-1; no clear D gene. Per the germline V gene, CDR1 is KGHSH and CDR2 is LQKENI. V was pared by 2 bases and J by 5 bases, with 18 bases between. This CDR3 contains 16 residues. The CDR3 DNA follows: TGTGCCAGCTCACCAAGGGAATGGAATTTGGTTACTGAAGCTTTCTTT. Amino acid sequence: CASSPREWNLVTEAFF.

This clonotype was detected ten times or more. The chain recombines TRBV20-1 with TRBJ2-7; the D call may be TRBD1 or TRBD2 (6 bases each). The V end was cut by 3 bases, the J end by 6 bases, with 15 bases between. Germline V gene lookup returns CDR1 DFQATT and CDR2 SNEGSKA (reference sequence). The CDR3 loop spans 13 amino acids. The CDR3 region has the DNA TGCAGTGCTAGGGAGGGGGAATTTGGCGAGCAGTACTTC. Protein product: CSAREGEFGEQYF.

The genes are TRBV6-6 and TRBJ2-6, with TRBD1 identical over 7 bases. V trimming: 6 bases; J trimming: 0 bases; junction bases outside the gene matches: 11. Germline CDR1 MNHNY, CDR2 SVGAGI (reference sequence). This CDR3 has 18 residues. CDR3 coding DNA: TGTGCCAGCAGCGACAGGGCCAGGGCTAGCTCTGGGGCCAACGTCCTGACTTTC. This encodes CASSDRARASSGANVLTF.

In its sample, this clonotype was seen many times. The chain employs TRBV6-1 and TRBJ2-7, with D hard to call. Germline CDR1 MNHNS, CDR2 SASEGT. V lost 4 bases to trimming and J lost 0 bases, with 7 bases between them. There are 13 residues in the CDR3. The CDR3 coding sequence is TGTGCCAGCAGTGTATTTAGCTCCTACGAGCAGTACTTC. Its translation: CASSVFSSYEQYF.

This clonotype was counted at least ten times. V usage is TRBV25-1 and J usage is TRBJ2-1; 8 bases fit TRBD1. This CDR3 is built from 16 residues. Germline V CDR1 and CDR2: MGHDK, SYGVNS. J was trimmed by 7 bases and V by 6 bases; bases with no gene match: 14. Here the CDR3 reads CASSKDREYSENEQFF. The DNA for the CDR3 is TGTGCCAGCAGCAAGGACAGGGAATACTCCGAAAATGAGCAGTTCTTC.

This clonotype was observed at least ten times. The chain couples TRBV27 to TRBJ2-7, with 9 nucleotides matching TRBD1. With 8 bases clipped from V and 3 bases from J, the junction kept 11 bases outside the gene matches. Germline lookup yields CDR1 MNHEY and CDR2 SMNVEV (reference sequence). The CDR3 consists of 15 residues. The chain's CDR3 is CASLSSTGGFYEQYF. CDR3 DNA sequence: TGTGCCAGCCTCTCCTCGACAGGGGGTTTCTACGAGCAGTACTTC.

This clonotype occurred many times. Here the CDR3 DNA reads TGTGCCAGCAACCCAAGGGGCCTAATCAATGAGCAGTTCTTC. Protein product: CASNPRGLINEQFF. The rearrangement links TRBV11-2 to TRBJ2-1, with D tentatively TRBD1 (5 bases). The CDR3 extends over 14 amino acids. The V gene's germline CDR1 is SGHAT and CDR2 FQNNGV. Trimming shortened V by 7 bases and J by 6 bases, and 16 bases separated the two germline ends.

This clonotype was counted many times. The gene calls are TRBV6-2 or TRBV6-3 and TRBJ2-7, with D tentatively TRBD1 (6 bases). V was pared by 2 bases and J by 7 bases, with 6 bases between. The CDR3 has 11 residues. From germline, CDR1 is MNHEY and CDR2 SVGEGT. The CDR3 region has the DNA TGTGCCAGCAGTTACGGACAGGAGCAGTACTTC. Encoded protein: CASSYGQEQYF.

Ten or more counts support this clonotype. In nucleotides, the CDR3 is TGTGCCAGTAGTATACAAACCAATGAGCAGTTCTTC. Translating gives CASSIQTNEQFF. The chain is built from TRBV19 and TRBJ2-1; D gene unclear. The V gene's germline CDR1 is LNHDA and CDR2 SQIVND (reference sequence). The germline V and J ends were trimmed by 2 bases and 6 bases, with 5 bases remaining between them. CDR3 size: 12 residues.

The chain has TRBV20-1 and TRBJ2-3; 9 nucleotides match TRBD2. CDR3 length: 13 amino acids. The germline gives CDR1 DFQATT, CDR2 SNEGSKA (reference sequence). V trimming: 7 bases; J trimming: 2 bases; junction bases outside the gene matches: 4. The CDR3 region has the DNA TGCAGTGTTTCTAGCGGGACCACAGATACGCAGTATTTT. Residues: CSVSSGTTDTQYF.

This clonotype is medium-sized (0.01 to 0.1%) in the sample. The chain couples TRBV5-8 to TRBJ2-4; no clear D. Trimming pared 6 bases from V and 1 base from J, leaving 11 bases between. CDR1 and CDR2 from the germline V gene are SGHTS and YDEGEE. CDR3 length: 14 amino acids. This CDR3 reads CASKGSYAKNIQYF. CDR3 bases: TGTGCCAGCAAGGGTTCATATGCCAAAAACATTCAGTACTTC.

This clonotype was counted at least ten times. The genes are TRBV6-2 or TRBV6-3 and TRBJ1-5; TRBD1 might be the D (5 bases). CDR1 and CDR2 from the germline V gene are MNHEY and SVGEGT. The CDR3 is made up of 16 amino acids. The V and J ends lost 6 bases and 2 bases respectively, with 17 bases between them. CDR3 residues: CASSRVGGEGNQPQHF. DNA of the CDR3: TGTGCCAGCAGCCGAGTCGGAGGGGAGGGCAATCAGCCCCAGCATTTT.